The sequence of this T cell receptor (beta chain) was determined in a study of CD8 T cells in Susac syndrome. Random hexamers were used to reverse transcribe an amount of roughly 0.45 to 1 ug RNA. Using its own MiXCR run on the immunoSEQ multiplex PCR reads, TCRdb lists one record per CDR3 protein. The sample lists about 210,000 distinct CDR3 sequences, around 93% occurring once. CDR1 and CDR2 (germline): SGHTA, FQGNSA. This CDR3 is 14 amino acids long. Germline trimming cut 0 bases from V and 8 bases from J; bases unmatched to any gene: 4. The chain combines TRBV7-2 with TRBJ1-3; 7 positions match TRBD1. This TCR came from a human donor in good health. Sequencing input: CD4+ T cells from PBMCs. The chain's CDR3 is CASSLAAQGDTIYF. CDR3 coding DNA: TGTGCCAGCAGCTTAGCGGCCCAGGGGGACACCATATATTTT.